This T cell receptor beta chain was captured by sequencing in a study of blood T cell repertoires in COVID-19. Study-level background: Spain, Italy and the United States supplied samples that represented acute and convalescent COVID-19. Nucleic acid was either cDNA or gDNA, and it came from T cells, B-cell-depleted T cells, or PBMCs.

Methods used by the authors: Reference gene primer amplification in the assay estimated nucleated cell counts. Repertoires were generated with immunoSEQ multiplex PCR, while TCRdb's copy carries only in-frame clones and drops some. For V, J and clone size, that table is used; D and trimming come from the DNA. The data contain some 150,000 clones, about 80% of them singletons. Germline V lookup: CDR1 ENHRY, CDR2 SYGVKD. This CDR3 has 14 amino acids. V dropped 0 bases and J dropped 4 bases, with 9 bases sitting between them. This clonotype originated in a woman aged 60-75 years with acute or convalescent COVID-19. The gene calls are TRBV10-3 and TRBJ1-2, with D uncertain. Sequenced sample: peripheral blood. CDR3 in amino acids: CAISESGSGYGYTF. CDR3 bases: TGTGCCATCAGTGAGTCGGGGAGTGGCTATGGCTACACCTTC.